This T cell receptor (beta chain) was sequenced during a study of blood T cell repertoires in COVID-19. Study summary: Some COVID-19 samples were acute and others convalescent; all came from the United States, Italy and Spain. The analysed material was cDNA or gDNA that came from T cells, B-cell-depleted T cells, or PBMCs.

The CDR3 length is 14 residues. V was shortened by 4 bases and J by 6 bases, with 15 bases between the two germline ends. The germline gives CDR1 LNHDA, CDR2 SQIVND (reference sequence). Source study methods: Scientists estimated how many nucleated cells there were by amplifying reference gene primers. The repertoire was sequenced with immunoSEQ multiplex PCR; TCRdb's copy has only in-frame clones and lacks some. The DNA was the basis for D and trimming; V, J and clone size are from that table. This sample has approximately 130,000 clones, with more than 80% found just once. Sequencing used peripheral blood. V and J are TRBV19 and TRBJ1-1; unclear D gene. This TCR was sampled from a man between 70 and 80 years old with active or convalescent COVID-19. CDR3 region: CASSTTQLEAEAFF. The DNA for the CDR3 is TGTGCCAGTAGTACGACTCAGCTAGAGGCTGAAGCTTTCTTT.